Below are 19 T cell receptor beta chains sequenced from a single sample in a study of early T cells in non-severe SARS-CoV-2 infection. TCRdb reprocessed the 5' RACE reads with MiXCR, giving one entry per CDR3 protein. Of tens of thousands of distinct CDR3 sequences listed, about 2.9% are singletons. The sample consisted of whole blood. The receptors originated from an adult who was a healthcare worker with PCR-confirmed SARS-CoV-2 infection or an uninfected control (not recorded which).

This clonotype was counted at least ten times. The chain carries TRBV2 and TRBJ1-2; D perhaps matches TRBD1 (5 bases). The ends were cut back, 0 bases at V and 5 bases at J, with 13 bases in the middle. CDR1 and CDR2 (germline): SNHLY, FYNNEI. This CDR3 is built from 15 residues. CDR3 coding DNA: TGTGCCAGCAGTGAAGCTCGGTCAGGGTATTATGGCTACACCTTC. The encoded protein is CASSEARSGYYGYTF.

This clonotype has just a few counts. The chain links TRBV7-6 to TRBJ2-1, with 8 bases lining up with TRBD1. The CDR3 spans 13 residues. V shed 1 base and J 8 bases; nucleotides not matched to a gene: 1. Germline assignment: CDR1 SGHVS and CDR2 FNYEAQ. The CDR3, as DNA: TGTGCCAGCAGCTTAGACAGGGGGGATGAGCAGTTCTTC. Translated: CASSLDRGDEQFF.

This clonotype appeared many times. The CDR3 region is CASSLDRGSNQPQHF. In DNA form, the CDR3 reads TGTGCCAGTAGCCTGGACAGGGGGAGCAATCAGCCCCAGCATTTT. The chain employs TRBV19 and TRBJ1-5; 10 bases agree with TRBD1. V dropped 6 bases and J dropped 1; count of bases not matched to a gene: 3. The CDR3 extends over 15 amino acids. Germline-derived CDR1 and CDR2 are LNHDA and SQIVND (reference sequence).

This clonotype came up a few times. This rearrangement joins TRBV7-8 to TRBJ2-7, with D possibly TRBD1 on 5 matching bases. Germline CDR1 SGHVS, CDR2 FQNEAQ. The CDR3 is 15 residues long. The CDR3 here is CVSSRRGNTSYEQYV. Written as DNA, the CDR3 is TGTGTCAGCAGCCGAAGGGGCAATACCTCCTACGAGCAGTACGTC.

This clonotype came up many times. The J gene is TRBJ1-2, the V gene TRBV2; no reliable D call. The germline V and J ends were trimmed by 2 bases and 4 bases, with 5 bases remaining between them. CDR1 is SNHLY, CDR2 FYNNEI, per germline. The CDR3 sequence is 12 residues long. CDR3 amino acids: CASSERSYGYTF. The CDR3 DNA reads TGTGCCAGCAGTGAAAGGTCCTATGGCTACACCTTC.

In this sample, this clonotype turned up many times. The J gene is TRBJ2-2, the V gene TRBV28; D remains unclear. Between the trimmed V and J ends, which lost 5 bases and 7 bases, there was a span of 8 bases. CDR1 MDHEN and CDR2 SYDVKM come from the germline V gene. The CDR3 has 12 residues. Written as DNA, the CDR3 is TGTGCCAGCAGTCAAAGGAACGGGGAGCTGTTTTTT. Translation gives CASSQRNGELFF.

In this sample, this clonotype turned up many times. The chain has TRBV20-1 and TRBJ1-1; D unresolved. V lost 3 bases, J lost 1 base, and 15 bases lay in between. The CDR3 is 15 amino acids. Germline values: CDR1 DFQATT, CDR2 SNEGSKA (reference sequence). The DNA of the CDR3 is TGCAGTGCTAGTACCCGTTGGAGCTCGAACACTGAAGCTTTCTTT. Protein: CSASTRWSSNTEAFF.

This clonotype was detected ten times or more. The CDR3 bases are TGTGCCAGCAGTCCGATTAGAGGAGAAAAACTGTTTTTT. Translation: CASSPIRGEKLFF. The genes are TRBV12-3 or TRBV12-4 and TRBJ1-4; D not resolved. The CDR3 consists of 13 residues. Trimming cost V 5 bases and J 8 bases, with 12 bases left between them.

The sample holds a few counts of this clonotype. The J gene is TRBJ2-6, the V gene TRBV24-1; tentative D call: TRBD1 (6 bases). The V end lost 7 bases, the J end lost 0 bases, and 12 bases lay between the germline ends. Looked up from germline, CDR1 is KGHDR and CDR2 is SFDVKD. The CDR3 extends over 16 amino acids. CDR3 bases: TGTGCCACCAGCGGGGCAGGGGCCTCTGGGGCCAACGTCCTGACTTTC. Protein sequence: CATSGAGASGANVLTF.

This clonotype came up many times. The chain is built from TRBV20-1 and TRBJ2-5; the match to TRBD2 covers 12 bases. From germline, CDR1 is DFQATT and CDR2 SNEGSKA (reference sequence). Trimming removed 6 bases from V and 2 bases from J; junction bases left unmatched: 4. This CDR3 has 14 amino acids. CDR3 DNA: TGCAGTGCCACACTAGCGGGGGGACAAGAGACCCAGTACTTC. Translated: CSATLAGGQETQYF.

Note on this clonotype: A much larger clone lies one base from this, so it may be a read error. This chain links TRBV3-1 with TRBJ2-1; the D gene is possibly TRBD1 (5 bases). The CDR3 extends over 12 amino acids. CDR1 LGHDT and CDR2 YNNKEL come from the germline V gene (reference sequence). CDR3 sequence (DNA): TGTGCCAGCAACCAAGTGGGGCCAGAGCAGTTCTTC. Protein product: CASNQVGPEQFF.

This clonotype was seen repeatedly, ten times or more. This chain uses TRBV6-1 with TRBJ1-6; D unresolved. Trimming cost V 2 bases and J 5 bases, with 10 bases left between them. Germline CDR1 reads MNHNS; CDR2 reads SASEGT. The CDR3 is 15 amino acids. CDR3 sequence: CASSERGSNNSPLHF. CDR3 bases: TGTGCCAGCAGTGAACGCGGGAGTAATAATTCACCCCTCCACTTT.

This clonotype is labeled as medium-sized. This chain links TRBV11-3 with TRBJ2-3; the D is unclear. Trimming removed 2 bases at V and 1 base at J, with 10 bases between. Germline assignment: CDR1 SGHNT and CDR2 YENEEA. This CDR3 is 15 amino acids long. CDR3 bases: TGTGCCAGCAGCTTAAGGCGTGGGGGCACAGATACGCAGTATTTT. Residues: CASSLRRGGTDTQYF.

The rearrangement links TRBV19 to TRBJ1-5; D is unresolved. Germline values: CDR1 LNHDA, CDR2 SQIVND (reference sequence). This CDR3 comprises 14 residues. The V gene lost 7 bases and the J gene lost 4 bases, with 14 bases spanning the gap. CDR3: CASTGRGTNQPQHF. CDR3 in DNA: TGTGCCAGTACCGGCCGAGGAACAAATCAGCCCCAGCATTTT.

This clonotype has at least ten counts. The rearrangement joins TRBV7-9 to TRBJ2-4; TRBD1 aligns across 7 bases. This CDR3 contains 19 residues. V trimming: 5 bases; J trimming: 9 bases; junction bases outside the gene matches: 25. Germline assignment: CDR1 SEHNR and CDR2 FQNEAQ (reference sequence). CDR3 amino acids: CASSRNTLGTVPSRIIQYF. In DNA form, the CDR3 reads TGTGCCAGCAGCCGAAATACACTGGGGACAGTCCCTTCTCGGATCATTCAGTACTTC.

The chain joins TRBV7-3 to TRBJ1-1, with D maybe TRBD1 (6 bases). In germline, CDR1 is SGHTA, CDR2 FQGTGA. CDR3 length: 17 amino acids. With 2 bases removed from V and 0 bases from J, the gap between germline ends came to 16 bases. The CDR3 DNA sequence: TGTGCCAGCAGCTTATGGGGGGCAGGCAGAATGAACACTGAAGCTTTCTTT. This sequence encodes CASSLWGAGRMNTEAFF.

This clonotype was counted ten times or more. The chain couples TRBV19 to TRBJ1-5; no firm D call. Germline assignment: CDR1 LNHDA and CDR2 SQIVND (reference sequence). Between the trimmed V and J ends, which lost 3 bases and 1 base, there was a span of 7 bases. The CDR3 length is 14 residues. The CDR3 region is CASSIRGSNQPQHF. The CDR3 bases are TGTGCCAGTAGTATTCGGGGAAGCAATCAGCCCCAGCATTTT.

Many counts were recorded for this clonotype. The rearrangement links TRBV7-6 to TRBJ2-4, with TRBD2 as a possible D gene (5 bases). Per germline, CDR1 SGHVS and CDR2 FNYEAQ. Trimming removed 5 bases from V and 2 bases from J, with 13 bases in between. This CDR3 has 15 amino acids. The CDR3 protein is CASSPGSLTKNIQYF. The DNA for the CDR3 is TGTGCCAGCAGCCCGGGGTCTTTGACCAAAAACATTCAGTACTTC. Using reference TRBV7-6 and TRBJ2-4 for the parts outside the CDR3, the full variable domain is GAGVSQSPRYKVTKRGQDVALRCDPISGHVSLYWYRQALGQGPEFLTYFNYEAQQDKSGLPNDRFSAERPEGSISTLTIQRTEQRDSAMYRCASSPGSLTKNIQYFGAGTRLSVL.

This clonotype ranks as medium-sized. The rearrangement links TRBV10-3 to TRBJ2-5, with D perhaps assigned TRBD1 or TRBD2 (6 bases each). CDR3 length: 12 residues. Trimming left V 8 bases short and J 5 bases short, with 12 bases between. CDR1 is ENHRY and CDR2 is SYGVKD in the germline V gene. In DNA form, the CDR3 reads TGTGCCATCCGCGGGACAATGGAGACCCAGTACTTC. This codes for CAIRGTMETQYF.